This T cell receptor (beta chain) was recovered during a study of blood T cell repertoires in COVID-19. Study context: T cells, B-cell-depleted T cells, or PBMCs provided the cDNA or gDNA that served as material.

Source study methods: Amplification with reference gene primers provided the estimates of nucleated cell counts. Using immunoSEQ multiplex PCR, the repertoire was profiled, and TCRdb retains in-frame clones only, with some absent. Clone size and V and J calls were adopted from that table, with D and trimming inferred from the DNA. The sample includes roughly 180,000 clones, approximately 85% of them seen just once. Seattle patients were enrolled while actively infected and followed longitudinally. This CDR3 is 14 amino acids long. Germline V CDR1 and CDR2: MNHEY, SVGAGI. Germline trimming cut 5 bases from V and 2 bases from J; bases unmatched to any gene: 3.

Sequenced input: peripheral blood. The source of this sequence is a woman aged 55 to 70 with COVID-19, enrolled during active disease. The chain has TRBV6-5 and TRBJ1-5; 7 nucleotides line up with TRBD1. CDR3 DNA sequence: TGTGCCAGCAGTCGACAGGGTGGCAATCAGCCCCAGCATTTT. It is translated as CASSRQGGNQPQHF.